This TCR beta chain stems from a study of T cells after posttransplantation cyclophosphamide. TCRdb's copy holds only in-frame clones and misses some; the assay was immunoSEQ multiplex PCR. The data show 66,000 or so clones, about 94% seen once. CDR3 length: 15 amino acids. CDR1 and CDR2 (germline): MDHEN, SYDVKM. V lost 8 bases to trimming and J lost 1 base, with 17 bases between them. The chain is built from TRBV28 and TRBJ1-2, with D maybe TRBD1 (6 bases). The TCR comes from a woman under 40 in good health and a related stem cell transplant donor. Sequenced material: PBMCs. The DNA of the CDR3 is TGTGCCAGCTGGTGGGGGGCAGGGGATAACTATGGCTACACCTTC. Residues: CASWWGAGDNYGYTF.